The clone carrying this TCR beta chain showed up many times. Building the TCR beta libraries relied on iRepertoire HTBI primers, and CDR3 regions underwent Arm-PCR. TCRdb reprocessed the multiplex PCR reads with MiXCR, giving one entry per CDR3 protein. Among more than 300,000 distinct CDR3 sequences listed, around 16% were seen once. The CDR3 is 14 residues long. Trimming at V came to 11 bases and at J to 4 bases, leaving 9 bases not matched to a gene. The germline V gene encodes CDR1 MNHNS and CDR2 SASEGT. Time point: newly diagnosed GD, antithyroid drugs for less than 3 months. With RNA extracted from PBMCs as input, the TCR library was made. Criteria from the American Thyroid Association guidelines were applied to diagnose Graves' disease. The sample belongs to a study of regulatory T cells in long-lasting Graves disease. This sample also appeared in a second study, on T cells in Graves' hyperthyroidism and ophthalmopathy. That work adds: With the HTBI primer set, the TCR CDR3 went through a first round of RT-PCR.

Sequencing used peripheral blood mononuclear cells (PBMCs), obtained at new diagnosis, from a patient treated with antithyroid drugs. The TCR comes from a woman in her late teens or twenties with Graves disease. This chain links TRBV6-1 with TRBJ1-5; 9 bases match TRBD1. CDR3 sequence: CAGGRGTGNQPQHF. The CDR3 region has the DNA TGTGCCGGGGGCAGGGGGACAGGGAATCAGCCCCAGCATTTT.